The 30 T cell receptor beta chains in this list originate from one sample, sequenced in a study of blood T cell repertoires in COVID-19. The protocol was immunoSEQ multiplex PCR, while the TCRdb copy is restricted to in-frame clones and leaves out a portion. The sample shows more than 110,000 clones, around 80% of them seen only once. Sample: peripheral blood. Receptor source: a woman at least 80 years old in a cohort sampled during active or convalescent COVID-19.

The chain couples TRBV5-4 to TRBJ2-1, with 9 nucleotides matching TRBD2. The CDR3 runs 15 residues. V was pared by 4 bases and J by 3 bases, with 5 bases of the junction left unmatched. Germline CDR1 and CDR2: SGHNT and YYREEE (reference sequence). CDR3 protein: CASSGGGGDYNEQFF. The CDR3 DNA follows: TGTGCCAGCAGCGGGGGCGGGGGGGACTACAATGAGCAGTTCTTC.

This chain joins TRBV7-2 and TRBJ1-5; possible D gene TRBD1, 5 bases. The germline V and J ends were trimmed by 3 bases and 0 bases, with 9 bases remaining between them. The V gene's germline CDR1 is SGHTA and CDR2 FQGNSA. This CDR3 contains 15 residues. The CDR3 loop is CASSLGGYSNQPQHF. CDR3 in DNA: TGTGCCAGCAGCTTGGGGGGGTATAGCAATCAGCCCCAGCATTTT.

V usage is TRBV5-1 and J usage is TRBJ2-7; TRBD1 aligns across 8 bases. CDR3 length: 14 residues. Germline V gene lookup returns CDR1 SGHRS and CDR2 YFSETQ. The ends lost 4 bases at V and 7 bases at J; junction bases unmatched: 10. The CDR3 loop is CASSPARGLREQYF. For the CDR3, the DNA is TGCGCCAGCAGCCCGGCCAGGGGGCTGCGGGAGCAGTACTTC.

This chain uses TRBV6-5 with TRBJ1-1, with 10 nucleotides matching TRBD1. CDR1 MNHEY and CDR2 SVGAGI come from the germline V gene. The length of the CDR3 is 13 residues. V trimming: 4 bases; J trimming: 11 bases; junction bases outside the gene matches: 7. CDR3 bases: TGTGCCAGCAGTTTAGACAGGGGGCTAGGGGCTTTCTTT. Residues: CASSLDRGLGAFF.

This clone was counted a single time. V is TRBV12-3 or TRBV12-4 and J is TRBJ1-1; D gene uncertain. V lost 4 bases, J lost 6 bases, and 9 bases lay in between. This CDR3 is built from 12 residues. The CDR3: CASSSPVAEAFF. In DNA, the CDR3 is TGTGCCAGCAGTTCCCCCGTCGCTGAAGCTTTCTTT.

The rearrangement links TRBV30 to TRBJ1-4, with D perhaps TRBD1 (5 bases). Trimming left V 2 bases short and J 3 bases short, with 7 bases between. Germline assignment: CDR1 GTSNPN and CDR2 SVGIG (reference sequence). The CDR3 is 13 amino acids. The CDR3 protein is CAWSRGSNEKLFF. The CDR3, as DNA: TGTGCCTGGAGTAGGGGTTCTAATGAAAAACTGTTTTTT.

V is TRBV24-1 and J is TRBJ2-3; no reliable D call. The germline gives CDR1 KGHDR, CDR2 SFDVKD. This CDR3 is 12 amino acids long. The V end lost 11 bases, the J end lost 3 bases, and 11 bases lay between the germline ends. In DNA, the CDR3 is TGTGCCAAGACACCTAAGACAGATACGCAGTATTTT. Encoded protein: CAKTPKTDTQYF.

The rearrangement uses TRBV28 and TRBJ2-3; D uncertain. Germline assignment: CDR1 MDHEN and CDR2 SYDVKM. CDR3 size: 13 residues. The ends were cut back, 7 bases at V and 1 base at J, with 9 bases in the middle. CDR3 amino acids: CASKSQRTDTQYF. In nucleotides, the CDR3 is TGTGCCAGCAAATCACAACGCACAGATACGCAGTATTTT.

The genes are TRBV4-3 and TRBJ2-3; a possible D gene is TRBD1 (6 bases). Germline CDR1 LGHNA, CDR2 YSLEER. This CDR3 has 15 amino acids. V lost 0 bases and J lost 6, with 13 bases in between. The CDR3 nucleotides are TGCGCCAGCAGCCAAGAACGGCAGGGGATTGATACGCAGTATTTT. Protein: CASSQERQGIDTQYF.

The J gene is TRBJ1-6, the V gene TRBV12-3 or TRBV12-4; 8 nucleotides align to TRBD1. The CDR3 covers 12 residues. The CDR3 loop reads CADGQGGSPLHF. The CDR3 bases are TGTGCAGACGGACAGGGAGGATCACCCCTCCACTTT.

This clone was recorded only once. CDR3: CASTLGETQYF. CDR3 sequence (DNA): TGTGCCAGCACCCTCGGAGAGACCCAGTACTTC. The chain uses TRBV28 and TRBJ2-5; D uncertain. The germline V gene encodes CDR1 MDHEN and CDR2 SYDVKM. The CDR3 covers 11 residues. The V and J ends lost 7 bases and 4 bases respectively, with 7 bases between them.

The rearrangement joins TRBV19 to TRBJ1-2; D might be TRBD1 (6 bases). Trimming took off 2 bases at V and 3 bases at J, with 19 bases between the two ends. Per the germline V gene, CDR1 is LNHDA and CDR2 is SQIVND (reference sequence). This CDR3 has 17 residues. CDR3 nucleotide sequence: TGTGCCAGTAGTATACAACGTAACGGACAGCCATACTATGGCTACACCTTC. It encodes CASSIQRNGQPYYGYTF.

The chain couples TRBV10-3 to TRBJ2-7; D possibly corresponds to TRBD2 (6 bases). The CDR3 contains 14 residues. V dropped 1 base and J dropped 3 bases, with 10 bases sitting between them. CDR1 ENHRY and CDR2 SYGVKD come from the germline V gene. The CDR3 region is CAISELAEGYEQYF. The CDR3 nucleotides read TGTGCCATCAGTGAGTTGGCGGAGGGCTACGAGCAGTACTTC.

The genes are TRBV11-3 and TRBJ2-7; 7 bases match TRBD2. Trimming removed 1 base from V and 3 bases from J; junction bases left unmatched: 3. Germline V gene lookup returns CDR1 SGHNT and CDR2 YENEEA. The CDR3 consists of 14 residues. CDR3 sequence (DNA): TGTGCCAGCAGCTTAGTGGCGGGAGACTACGAGCAGTACGTC. As protein: CASSLVAGDYEQYV.

V is TRBV4-1 and J is TRBJ2-1; D is ambiguous. V was cut by 0 bases and J by 5 bases, with 8 bases left in between. Germline CDR1 reads MGHRA; CDR2 reads YSYEKL. The CDR3 extends over 14 amino acids. The CDR3 protein is CASSQDPTDNEQFF. The CDR3 DNA reads as TGCGCCAGCAGCCAAGACCCGACTGACAATGAGCAGTTCTTC.

This clone has more than one count but fewer than ten. V is TRBV19 and J is TRBJ2-4, with 7 nucleotides matching TRBD2. CDR1 is LNHDA, CDR2 SQIVND, per germline (reference sequence). This CDR3 region has 16 residues. Trimming at V came to 1 base and at J to 8 bases, leaving 11 bases not matched to a gene. CDR3 in amino acids: CASSIGAGLGVHIQYF. CDR3 sequence (DNA): TGTGCCAGTAGTATAGGAGCTGGACTAGGGGTTCACATTCAGTACTTC.

The chain couples TRBV2 to TRBJ1-5, with 9 bases matching TRBD1. CDR1 and CDR2 (germline): SNHLY, FYNNEI. The V and J ends lost 6 bases and 6 bases, in that order; junction bases with no gene match: 3. The CDR3 has 13 residues. The CDR3 coding sequence is TGTGCCAGCAGCCCGGGACAGGGTCAGCCCCAGCATTTT. This encodes CASSPGQGQPQHF.

V gene TRBV28 combines with J gene TRBJ2-2; 8 bases align to TRBD1. Per the germline V gene, CDR1 is MDHEN and CDR2 is SYDVKM. V lost 7 bases and J lost 4; bases outside the gene matches: 8. The length of the CDR3 is 15 residues. The chain's CDR3 is CASKIQGAITGELFF. CDR3 nucleotide sequence: TGTGCCAGCAAGATCCAGGGGGCGATCACCGGGGAGCTGTTTTTT.

The J gene is TRBJ1-2, the V gene TRBV23-1; 8 nucleotides line up with TRBD1. TRBV23-1 is an open reading frame whose function is uncertain. This CDR3 has 15 residues. V shed 3 bases, J shed 1 base, and the junction held 4 bases outside the gene matches. The CDR3 DNA reads as TGCGCCAGCAGTCACCGGACAGGGTTTAACTATGGCTACACCTTC. Translated, it gives CASSHRTGFNYGYTF.

CDR3 amino acids: CASSYSQGSFYEQYF. As DNA, the CDR3 is TGTGCCAGCAGTTACTCCCAGGGGTCCTTCTACGAGCAGTACTTC. This chain links TRBV6-2 or TRBV6-3 with TRBJ2-7, with TRBD1 as a possible D gene (6 bases). The CDR3 consists of 15 residues. V shed 0 bases and J shed 3 bases, with 12 bases lying between them. Germline values: CDR1 MNHEY, CDR2 SVGEGT.

The gene calls are TRBV2 and TRBJ2-5; 13 positions agree with TRBD2. Germline-derived CDR1 and CDR2 are SNHLY and FYNNEI. This CDR3 has 13 residues. The V segment lost 8 bases and the J segment 5 bases; nucleotides outside the gene matches: 2. CDR3 region: CASGLAGVETQYF. The CDR3 nucleotides are TGTGCCAGCGGACTAGCGGGGGTGGAGACCCAGTACTTC.

V and J are TRBV7-9 and TRBJ1-3; tentatively, D is TRBD1 (6 bases). CDR1 and CDR2 from the germline V gene are SEHNR and FQNEAQ (reference sequence). The CDR3 consists of 15 residues. V shed 4 bases and J shed 2 bases, with 12 bases lying between them. CDR3 sequence: CASSSITGPGNTIYF. Written as DNA, the CDR3 is TGTGCCAGCAGCTCTATTACAGGGCCTGGAAACACCATATATTTT. The entire variable domain, with the rest obtained from reference TRBV7-9 and TRBJ1-3, is as follows: DTGVSQNPRHKITKRGQNVTFRCDPISEHNRLYWYRQTLGQGPEFLTYFQNEAQLEKSRLLSDRFSAERPKGSFSTLEIQRTEQGDSAMYLCASSSITGPGNTIYFGEGSWLTVV.

This clone has only a few counts. The chain recombines TRBV3-1 (or the pseudogene TRBV3-2) with TRBJ1-2; D perhaps matches TRBD1 (5 bases). Germline CDR1 and CDR2: LGHDT and YNNKEL (reference sequence). Deletions cut 5 bases from V and 4 bases from J, with 14 bases between. There are 14 residues in the CDR3. As DNA, the CDR3 is TGTGCCAGCAGCTCCCCGGGCAGGGTCTATGGCTACACCTTC. This encodes CASSSPGRVYGYTF.

The gene calls are TRBV5-1 and TRBJ2-5; D perhaps matches TRBD1 (6 bases). The CDR3 is made up of 13 amino acids. CDR1 and CDR2 from the germline V gene are SGHRS and YFSETQ. The germline V and J ends were trimmed by 4 bases and 4 bases, with 11 bases remaining between them. The CDR3, as DNA: TGCGCCAGCAGCCGGAGAGGGGGAGAGACCCAGTACTTC. It translates to CASSRRGGETQYF.

The J gene is TRBJ2-2, the V gene TRBV6-5, with a possible D match to TRBD2 (5 bases). The CDR3 length is 13 residues. Per germline, CDR1 MNHEY and CDR2 SVGAGI. V lost 6 bases and J 5 bases, leaving 10 bases between the germline ends. CDR3 sequence: CASSGVWTGELFF. The CDR3 nucleotides read TGTGCCAGCAGCGGGGTTTGGACCGGGGAGCTGTTTTTT.

DNA of the CDR3: TGTGCCAGCAGTGGGTTTGAGAGCGGGCAAACCTACGAGCAGTACTTC. Translated: CASSGFESGQTYEQYF. The chain combines TRBV2 with TRBJ2-7, with a possible D match to TRBD2 (6 bases). The length of the CDR3 is 16 residues. V was clipped by 4 bases and J by 2 bases, with 18 bases between them. Per the germline V gene, CDR1 is SNHLY and CDR2 is FYNNEI.

The V and J genes are TRBV3-1 (or the pseudogene TRBV3-2) and TRBJ2-5; no firm D call. Germline V CDR1 and CDR2: LGHDT, YNNKEL (reference sequence). Trimming took off 1 base at V and 1 base at J, with 10 bases between the two ends. This CDR3 contains 15 residues. CDR3 sequence reads: CASSQVLGLQETQYF. In nucleotides, the CDR3 is TGTGCCAGCAGCCAAGTTTTGGGCCTCCAAGAGACCCAGTACTTC.

The V and J genes are TRBV7-2 and TRBJ2-1, with TRBD2 matching over 8 bases. J lost 0 bases, V lost 1 base, and 2 bases had no gene match. The CDR3 totals 16 residues. The germline gives CDR1 SGHTA, CDR2 FQGNSA. CDR3 region: CASSLVAGYSYNEQFF. CDR3 bases: TGTGCCAGCAGCTTAGTAGCGGGGTACTCCTACAATGAGCAGTTCTTC.

The CDR3 spells CAWGISGGGELFF. The DNA of the CDR3 is TGTGCCTGGGGTATTAGCGGGGGCGGGGAGCTGTTTTTT. The V and J genes are TRBV30 and TRBJ2-2, with 9 bases matching TRBD2. V gave up 5 bases and J gave up 7 bases; unmatched junction bases: 5. CDR3 length equals 13 residues. Germline-derived CDR1 and CDR2 are GTSNPN and SVGIG (reference sequence). The full variable domain, its missing parts supplied by reference TRBV30 and TRBJ2-2, is SQTIHQWPATLVQPVGSPLSLECTVEGTSNPNLYWYRQAAGRGLQLLFYSVGIGQISSEVPQNLSASRPQDRQFILSSKKLLLSDSGFYLCAWGISGGGELFFGEGSRLTVL.

This chain connects TRBV5-1 to TRBJ2-3, with D tentatively TRBD2 (6 bases). V was cut by 3 bases and J by 3 bases, with 8 bases left in between. Germline CDR1 and CDR2: SGHRS and YFSETQ. The CDR3 covers 13 residues. The CDR3 loop reads CASSSRETDTQYF. DNA of the CDR3: TGCGCCAGCAGCTCCCGGGAGACAGATACGCAGTATTTT. Based on the CDR3 plus reference TRBV5-1 and TRBJ2-3, the full variable domain is KAGVTQTPRYLIKTRGQQVTLSCSPISGHRSVSWYQQTPGQGLQFLFEYFSETQRNKGNFPGRFSGRQFSNSRSEMNVSTLELGDSALYLCASSSRETDTQYFGPGTRLTVL.